This note documents a single T cell receptor (beta chain) sequence. Its antigen is not identified. PCR used 60 Vbeta primers and 13 Jbeta primers. Sequenced by immunoSEQ multiplex PCR; TCRdb stores in-frame clones only, minus some. The sample lists approximately 290,000 clones, approximately 80% occurring once. These data belong to a study of cytomegalovirus exposure and HLA in healthy donors. On the study more broadly: Out of 150 million to 200 million T cells, an earlier analysis found roughly 110 million unique TCR beta sequences in total. Ancestry clustering placed about four fifths of approximately 370 genotyped donors in the Caucasian-associated cluster.

Study-wide findings and caveats: Sequence variants that were highly shared formed a cluster that was likely a sequencing artifact. Productive rates of about 87% or about 30% were seen for most TCR beta V segments in an earlier analysis.

The CDR3 totals 13 residues. With 9 bases clipped from V and 3 bases from J, the junction kept 7 bases outside the gene matches. Germline V gene sequence: CDR1 SGHAT, CDR2 FQDESV (reference sequence). The chain couples TRBV11-1 to TRBJ2-7, with TRBD1 matching over 8 bases. The clonotype comes from a girl aged 2 to 10 in good health and CMV-seronegative. Sequenced: PBMCs. This CDR3 reads CARLGTGCYEQYF. The CDR3 DNA reads TGTGCCAGACTCGGGACAGGCTGCTACGAGCAGTACTTC.